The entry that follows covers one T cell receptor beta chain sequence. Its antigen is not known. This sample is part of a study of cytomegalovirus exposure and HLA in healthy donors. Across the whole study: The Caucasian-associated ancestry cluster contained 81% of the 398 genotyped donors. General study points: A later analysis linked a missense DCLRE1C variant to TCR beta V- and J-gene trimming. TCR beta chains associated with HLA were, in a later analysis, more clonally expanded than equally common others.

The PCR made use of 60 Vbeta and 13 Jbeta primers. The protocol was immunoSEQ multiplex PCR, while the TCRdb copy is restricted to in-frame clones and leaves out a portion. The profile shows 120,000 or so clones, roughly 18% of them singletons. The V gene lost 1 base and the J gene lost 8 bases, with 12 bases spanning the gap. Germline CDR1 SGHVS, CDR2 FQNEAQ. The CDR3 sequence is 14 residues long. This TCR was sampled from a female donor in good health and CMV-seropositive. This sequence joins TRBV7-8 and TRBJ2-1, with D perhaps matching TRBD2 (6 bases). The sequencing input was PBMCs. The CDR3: CASSLDFGGYEQFF. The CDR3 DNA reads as TGTGCCAGCAGCTTAGATTTTGGGGGGTATGAGCAGTTCTTC.